The 23 T cell receptor beta chains listed next were all sequenced from one sample in a study of blood T cell repertoires in COVID-19. Some clones are missing from TCRdb's copy, which holds only in-frame ones; the method was immunoSEQ multiplex PCR. Counted here are 78,000 or so clones, roughly 90% occurring once; the ten biggest clones make up approximately 6.4%. The sequencing sample was made of peripheral blood. All receptors derive from a woman between 50 and 59 years old with acute or convalescent COVID-19.

The chain joins TRBV19 to TRBJ1-1, with 10 bases aligning to TRBD1. The CDR3 extends over 15 amino acids. The V segment lost 10 bases and the J segment 3 bases; nucleotides outside the gene matches: 11. Germline lookup yields CDR1 LNHDA and CDR2 SQIVND (reference sequence). The CDR3 DNA reads as TGTGCCACTAACAGCGGGGACAGGGGTCACACTGAAGCTTTCTTT. Protein product: CATNSGDRGHTEAFF.

The chain is built from TRBV4-1 and TRBJ2-3; 8 positions match TRBD1. Trimming cost V 1 base and J 6 bases; bases outside gene matches: 3. Germline V gene sequence: CDR1 MGHRA, CDR2 YSYEKL. This CDR3 contains 14 residues. The DNA for the CDR3 is TGCGCCAGCAGCCAAGGGCGGGACAGGGATACGCAGTATTTT. It specifies CASSQGRDRDTQYF.

The chain carries TRBV9 and TRBJ1-2, with TRBD1 matching over 8 bases. Germline CDR1 and CDR2: SGDLS and YYNGEE. The CDR3 has 15 residues. Trimming cost V 0 bases and J 6 bases; bases outside gene matches: 7. The CDR3 DNA reads TGTGCCAGCAGCGTAGAGTTCAGGGGGCTGGATGGCTACACCTTC. Its translation is CASSVEFRGLDGYTF.

The chain uses TRBV6-5 and TRBJ1-1; no firm D call. The CDR3 is 14 amino acids. Germline CDR1 and CDR2: MNHEY and SVGAGI. V was clipped by 6 bases and J by 5 bases, with 16 bases between them. The CDR3 loop reads CASRDRSRGTEAFF. The CDR3 DNA reads as TGTGCCAGCAGGGACCGATCCCGCGGGACTGAAGCTTTCTTT.

The rearrangement links TRBV9 to TRBJ2-7; D is possibly TRBD1 (6 bases). V shed 2 bases and J shed 5 bases, with 20 bases lying between them. CDR3 size: 16 residues. CDR1 and CDR2 (germline): SGDLS, YYNGEE. The CDR3 DNA reads as TGTGCCAGCAGCGTTTTAGGGGGAGTACCGGAGGACGAGCAGTACTTC. It codes for CASSVLGGVPEDEQYF.

This chain joins TRBV2 and TRBJ2-3; 8 bases match TRBD2. Germline V gives CDR1 SNHLY, CDR2 FYNNEI. The CDR3 is 14 residues long. The junction had 7 bases not matched to a gene; V was cut back by 8 bases and J by 3 bases. CDR3 region: CASSGLVRTDTQYF. Here the CDR3 DNA reads TGTGCCAGCTCGGGACTAGTCAGAACAGATACGCAGTATTTT.

The chain joins TRBV4-1 to TRBJ1-1; D might be TRBD1 (6 bases). Per the germline V gene, CDR1 is MGHRA and CDR2 is YSYEKL. This CDR3 is 13 amino acids long. The V end lost 3 bases, the J end lost 7 bases, and 12 bases lay between the germline ends. The CDR3 nucleotides are TGCGCCAGCAGCCAGGGAGGGGGAAGTGAAGCTTTCTTT. Translating it yields CASSQGGGSEAFF.

This clone was recorded a few times. The rearrangement joins TRBV5-1 to TRBJ1-1; possibly TRBD1 for D (5 bases). Germline-derived CDR1 and CDR2 are SGHRS and YFSETQ. The CDR3 spans 14 residues. V lost 4 bases and J lost 2, with 12 bases in between. The CDR3 spells CASSKTQGNTEAFF. CDR3 sequence (DNA): TGCGCCAGCAGCAAAACCCAGGGCAACACTGAAGCTTTCTTT.

This chain uses TRBV7-9 with TRBJ1-4, with a weak D call TRBD1 (6 bases). CDR1 SEHNR and CDR2 FQNEAQ come from the germline V gene (reference sequence). There are 15 residues in the CDR3. V dropped 1 base and J dropped 8 bases, with 14 bases sitting between them. The CDR3 sequence: CASSLEQGRWEKLFF. The CDR3 nucleotides read TGTGCCAGCAGCTTAGAGCAGGGGCGATGGGAAAAACTGTTTTTT.

This clone was seen a few times. The gene calls are TRBV27 and TRBJ1-2, with a possible D match to TRBD1 (5 bases). V was shortened by 10 bases and J by 4 bases, with 22 bases between the two germline ends. Germline CDR1 reads MNHEY; CDR2 reads SMNVEV (reference sequence). The CDR3 has 15 residues. The CDR3 nucleotides are TGTGCCACCCCGGCCGACAGCCGTGAATTCTATGGCTACACCTTC. It codes for CATPADSREFYGYTF.

J is TRBJ2-1 and V is TRBV4-1; 7 bases fit TRBD2. Trimming cost V 4 bases and J 6 bases; bases outside gene matches: 3. The CDR3 spans 13 residues. Germline V lookup: CDR1 MGHRA, CDR2 YSYEKL. The CDR3 DNA is TGCGCCAGCAGCCGGACTAGTGGCAATGAGCAGTTCTTC. Protein product: CASSRTSGNEQFF.

V usage is TRBV2 and J usage is TRBJ1-2; TRBD1 matches at 7 bases. The CDR3 covers 15 residues. V was clipped by 1 base and J by 6 bases; unmatched bases: 8. From germline, CDR1 is SNHLY and CDR2 FYNNEI. In DNA, the CDR3 is TGTGCCAGCAGTGAAGGACAGGGTATCTCCAATGGCTACACCTTC. Its protein is CASSEGQGISNGYTF.

The V call is TRBV5-8, the J call TRBJ1-2, with D perhaps matching TRBD1 (6 bases). V was clipped by 4 bases and J by 6 bases, with 22 bases between them. The CDR3 consists of 16 residues. CDR1 is SGHTS and CDR2 is YDEGEE in the germline V gene. The CDR3 loop is CASSARGAGLPHGYTF. In DNA, the CDR3 is TGTGCCAGCAGCGCCCGGGGGGCGGGCCTCCCCCATGGCTACACCTTC. Full variable domain (outside the CDR3, taken from reference TRBV5-8 and TRBJ1-2): EAGVTQSPTHLIKTRGQQATLRCSPISGHTSVYWYQQALGLGLQFLLWYDEGEERNRGNFPPRFSGRQFPNYSSELNVNALELEDSALYLCASSARGAGLPHGYTFGSGTRLTVV.

The chain is built from TRBV3-1 (or the pseudogene TRBV3-2) and TRBJ1-2; a possible D gene is TRBD1 (6 bases). The CDR3 totals 15 residues. V lost 1 base and J lost 6, with 15 bases in between. The germline gives CDR1 LGHDT, CDR2 YNNKEL (reference sequence). The CDR3 DNA reads as TGTGCCAGCAGCCAAGGAGTCGTACAGGGAGATGGCTACACCTTC. This sequence encodes CASSQGVVQGDGYTF.

The rearrangement joins TRBV18 to TRBJ1-1; 7 nucleotides match TRBD1. The germline CDR1 and CDR2 sequences are KGHSH and LQKENI. The CDR3 loop spans 15 amino acids. V shed 6 bases, J shed 4 bases, and the junction held 11 bases outside the gene matches. CDR3 sequence (DNA): TGTGCCAGCTCTTCCGGGACAGCGATGATCACTGAAGCTTTCTTT. It encodes CASSSGTAMITEAFF.

The rearrangement uses TRBV5-4 and TRBJ2-7; 12 bases match TRBD2. V lost 4 bases to trimming and J lost 7 bases; unmatched junction nucleotides: 9. The CDR3 consists of 15 residues. Germline-derived CDR1 and CDR2 are SGHNT and YYREEE (reference sequence). The DNA of the CDR3 is TGTGCCAGCAGCCTAGCGGGAGGGGGGTTGGAGGAGCAGTACTTC. It is translated as CASSLAGGGLEEQYF.

V is TRBV28 and J is TRBJ1-2; D is perhaps TRBD1 (5 bases). Looked up from germline, CDR1 is MDHEN and CDR2 is SYDVKM. The length of the CDR3 is 15 residues. V gave up 5 bases and J gave up 2 bases, with 15 bases separating them. The DNA for the CDR3 is TGTGCCAGCAGTCTCATCGACAGCACCAACTATGGCTACACCTTC. Protein product: CASSLIDSTNYGYTF.

The chain couples TRBV30 to TRBJ2-1; 12 nucleotides line up with TRBD2. V trimming: 4 bases; J trimming: 4 bases; junction bases outside the gene matches: 8. The germline CDR1 and CDR2 sequences are GTSNPN and SVGIG (reference sequence). This CDR3 has 16 amino acids. The CDR3 DNA reads as TGTGCCTGGACCCCTGGACTAGCGGGACGGTACAATGAGCAGTTCTTC. This gives the protein CAWTPGLAGRYNEQFF.

The chain employs TRBV6-5 and TRBJ1-5, with D uncertain. Germline CDR1 MNHEY, CDR2 SVGAGI. V lost 7 bases, J lost 0 bases, and 13 bases lay in between. This CDR3 spans 15 amino acids. The CDR3 reads CASTHTGFSNQPQHF. Written as DNA, the CDR3 is TGTGCCAGCACCCATACCGGGTTTAGCAATCAGCCCCAGCATTTT.

This clone was observed a handful of times. The rearrangement joins TRBV7-2 to TRBJ1-6; TRBD1 aligns across 7 bases. This CDR3 comprises 14 residues. Germline CDR1 SGHTA, CDR2 FQGNSA. V was pared by 5 bases and J by 4 bases, with 2 bases of the junction left unmatched. The CDR3 sequence is CASSPGQYNSPLHF. For the CDR3, the DNA is TGTGCCAGCAGCCCGGGACAGTATAATTCACCCCTCCACTTT.

This clone turned up a few times. The V and J genes are TRBV9 and TRBJ2-2; 10 bases fit TRBD2. Germline CDR1 reads SGDLS; CDR2 reads YYNGEE. The CDR3 covers 17 residues. Trimming at V came to 0 bases and at J to 4 bases, leaving 6 bases not matched to a gene. CDR3: CASSVGASGSVTGELFF. In nucleotides, the CDR3 is TGTGCCAGCAGCGTAGGGGCTAGCGGGAGTGTCACCGGGGAGCTGTTTTTT.

The chain recombines TRBV3-1 (or the pseudogene TRBV3-2) with TRBJ1-5, with D unclear. CDR1 is LGHDT and CDR2 is YNNKEL in the germline V gene (reference sequence). The V and J ends lost 2 bases and 8 bases respectively, with 10 bases between them. The CDR3 covers 13 residues. The chain's CDR3 is CASSQTRVEPQHF. DNA of the CDR3: TGTGCCAGCAGCCAAACTCGGGTGGAGCCCCAGCATTTT.

The chain recombines TRBV3-1 (or the pseudogene TRBV3-2) with TRBJ2-1; 11 bases map to TRBD2. The CDR3 has 16 residues. Germline lookup yields CDR1 LGHDT and CDR2 YNNKEL (reference sequence). V shed 5 bases and J 5 bases; nucleotides not matched to a gene: 8. As DNA, the CDR3 is TGTGCCAGCAGCTCCTTAGCGGGAGGGAGTAACAATGAGCAGTTCTTC. This translates into CASSSLAGGSNNEQFF.